This T cell receptor beta chain is from a study of Ad26.COV2.S vaccination and SARS-CoV-2 variants. Overall study: Intramuscular Ad26.COV2.S doses were given once or twice, 56 days apart.

As concerns this clone: Its antigen is not identified.

The repertoire was sequenced with immunoSEQ multiplex PCR; TCRdb's copy has only in-frame clones and lacks some. This table has approximately 420,000 clones, over 75% appearing once. CDR1 is ENHRY and CDR2 is SYGVKD in the germline V gene. V shed 8 bases and J shed 5 bases, with 12 bases lying between them. The CDR3 spans 12 residues. The study, taken as a whole, reports: Breadth measured for non-spike TCRs was similar across vaccine and placebo recipients.

Treatment described: roughly 18 received Ad26.COV2.S at low or high dose, single or two shots; 5 received placebo; per-sample allocation not given. Samples came from day 63 after the first vaccine or placebo injection. The individual, an adult aged 18-55 years, was a donor in Boston. The chain uses TRBV10-3 and TRBJ2-5; D is ambiguous. The starting material was peripheral blood, obtained in a trial of Ad26.COV2.S vaccine versus placebo. The sequence came from a person aged 18-60 years who received the Ad26.COV2.S COVID-19 vaccine or a placebo. CDR3 amino acids: CAIGPNGETQYF. DNA for the CDR3: TGTGCCATCGGACCGAATGGGGAGACCCAGTACTTC.